The 21 T cell receptor beta chains below were found in one sample sequenced in a study of CD8 T cells in Susac syndrome. A quantity of about 0.5 to 1 ug RNA underwent reverse transcription using random hexamers. TCRdb fed the immunoSEQ multiplex PCR reads into MiXCR, producing one record per CDR3 protein. The sample yields some 200,000 distinct CDR3 sequences, 95% seen once. Source material: CD4+ T cells from PBMCs. The receptor set was obtained from a human donor with multiple sclerosis.

The genes are TRBV24-1 and TRBJ2-7; D gene uncertain. Germline CDR1 KGHDR, CDR2 SFDVKD. The CDR3 runs to 15 residues. V was pared by 8 bases and J by 2 bases, with 18 bases between. CDR3 sequence (DNA): TGTGCCACCACACCCCGCCCGGCTCCAACCTACGAGCAGTACTTC. It encodes CATTPRPAPTYEQYF.

The chain couples TRBV6-1 to TRBJ2-3, with TRBD1 matching 7 bases. The CDR3 loop spans 13 amino acids. The V gene's germline CDR1 is MNHNS and CDR2 SASEGT. V shed 11 bases and J 0 bases; nucleotides not matched to a gene: 5. The CDR3, as DNA: TGTGCCTCCCGGGACAGAAGCACAGATACGCAGTATTTT. Its protein product is CASRDRSTDTQYF.

V and J are TRBV12-3 or TRBV12-4 and TRBJ2-1; tentatively, D is TRBD1 (5 bases). This CDR3 spans 12 amino acids. Trimming cost V 6 bases and J 9 bases, with 12 bases left between them. The CDR3 DNA follows: TGTGCCAGCAGCCGCAGACAGAGTGAGCAGTTCTTC. It encodes CASSRRQSEQFF.

The rearrangement links TRBV24-1 to TRBJ2-1; D is ambiguous. This CDR3 is built from 15 residues. CDR1 is KGHDR and CDR2 is SFDVKD in the germline V gene. V was clipped by 2 bases and J by 1 base, with 8 bases between them. The CDR3 reads CATSDSSPSYNEQFF. Written as DNA, the CDR3 is TGTGCCACCAGTGATTCGTCTCCTTCCTACAATGAGCAGTTCTTC.

The chain combines TRBV2 with TRBJ2-1, with 7 bases lining up with TRBD2. Germline CDR1 is SNHLY and CDR2 is FYNNEI. The J segment lost 5 bases and the V segment lost 2 bases, leaving 6 bases of the junction unmatched. This CDR3 region has 15 residues. The CDR3 loop reads CASSETAGVDNEQFF. The CDR3 DNA reads as TGTGCCAGCAGTGAAACGGCGGGGGTCGACAATGAGCAGTTCTTC.

This sequence joins TRBV29-1 and TRBJ1-1; D is ambiguous. In germline, CDR1 is SQVTM, CDR2 ANQGSEA. Deletions cut 3 bases from V and 1 base from J, with 12 bases between. This CDR3 is built from 14 residues. CDR3 in DNA: TGCAGCGTTGAGGGCAGATTCTCGAACACTGAAGCTTTCTTT. Translated: CSVEGRFSNTEAFF.

The rearrangement links TRBV6-5 to TRBJ2-6, with a tentative D call TRBD1 (6 bases). There are 20 residues in the CDR3. Germline CDR1 and CDR2: MNHEY and SVGAGI. The V and J ends lost 2 bases and 1 base respectively, with 21 bases between them. The CDR3 nucleotides read TGTGCCAGCAGTTACATAGCGACAGGTCCGATAAAGTCTGGGGCCAACGTCCTGACTTTC. Translation: CASSYIATGPIKSGANVLTF.

V usage is TRBV5-6 and J usage is TRBJ2-5; weak D call: TRBD2 (6 bases). Looked up from germline, CDR1 is SGHDT and CDR2 is YYEEEE. The ends were cut back, 3 bases at V and 5 bases at J, with 14 bases in the middle. This CDR3 is built from 14 residues. The CDR3 sequence is CASSYFSGGETQYF. The CDR3 bases are TGTGCCAGCAGCTATTTCTCCGGAGGGGAGACCCAGTACTTC.

This chain links TRBV5-1 with TRBJ2-7; tentatively, D is TRBD1 (6 bases). From germline, CDR1 is SGHRS and CDR2 YFSETQ. Trimming removed 4 bases from V and 1 base from J, with 12 bases in between. The CDR3 is made up of 14 amino acids. CDR3 in DNA: TGCGCCAGCAGCCCCCGGGACACGTCCTACGAGCAGTACTTC. It translates to CASSPRDTSYEQYF.

About this clonotype itself: One end of the junction varies from germline; a read error may be responsible. V gene TRBV6-7 combines with J gene TRBJ2-5; D assignment may be TRBD1 or TRBD2 (6 bases each). TRBV6-7 falls under the ORF class, with uncertain function. The CDR3 spans 11 residues. The CDR3 DNA sequence: TGTGCCAGCCCAGGGCTCGGGGGCTCGGACTTC. Residues: CASPGLGGSDF.

This chain uses TRBV7-9 with TRBJ2-1; TRBD2 matches at 13 bases. This CDR3 is built from 16 residues. Trimming at V came to 4 bases and at J to 5 bases, leaving 5 bases not matched to a gene. Germline assignment: CDR1 SEHNR and CDR2 FQNEAQ (reference sequence). CDR3 region: CASSSQGTSGNNEQFF. The CDR3 coding sequence is TGTGCCAGCAGCTCCCAGGGGACTAGCGGGAACAATGAGCAGTTCTTC.

The table lists this clonotype with a count of one. The rearrangement links TRBV7-9 to TRBJ1-2; TRBD1 aligns across 8 bases. The CDR3 runs 14 residues. The V gene end was trimmed by 0 bases and the J gene end by 6 bases; junction bases not matched to a gene: 3. CDR1 SEHNR and CDR2 FQNEAQ come from the germline V gene (reference sequence). The CDR3 region has the DNA TGTGCCAGCAGCTTAGCCGGGACAGGTAATGGCTACACCTTC. Protein product: CASSLAGTGNGYTF.

The chain links TRBV11-2 to TRBJ2-3, with D unclear. V dropped 2 bases and J dropped 1 base, with 10 bases sitting between them. This CDR3 contains 15 residues. The germline V gene has CDR1 SGHAT and CDR2 FQNNGV. The CDR3 sequence is CASSLFPRGTDTQYF. The CDR3 DNA is TGTGCCAGCAGCTTATTTCCTCGCGGCACAGATACGCAGTATTTT. The whole variable domain, remainder taken from reference TRBV11-2 and TRBJ2-3, is EAGVAQSPRYKIIEKRQSVAFWCNPISGHATLYWYQQILGQGPKLLIQFQNNGVVDDSQLPKDRFSAERLKGVDSTLKIQPAKLEDSAVYLCASSLFPRGTDTQYFGPGTRLTVL.

CDR3 bases: TGCAGTGCTAGCTTTCGCGGACTTGAGCAGTTCTTC. Residues: CSASFRGLEQFF. The chain combines TRBV20-1 with TRBJ2-1; D perhaps matches TRBD2 (5 bases). Germline lookup yields CDR1 DFQATT and CDR2 SNEGSKA (reference sequence). The ends were cut back, 3 bases at V and 9 bases at J, with 12 bases in the middle. The CDR3 contains 12 residues.

The chain has TRBV30 and TRBJ2-5; D may correspond to TRBD1 or TRBD2 (6 bases each). Germline loops: CDR1 GTSNPN, CDR2 SVGIG (reference sequence). The CDR3 is made up of 13 amino acids. Deletions cut 3 bases from V and 4 bases from J, with 12 bases between. The CDR3 DNA is TGTGCCTGGAGGCCGGGGGCGCGAGAGACCCAGTACTTC. This codes for CAWRPGARETQYF.

The rearrangement links TRBV20-1 to TRBJ1-3; tentative D call: TRBD1 (6 bases). The CDR3 has 12 residues. V was shortened by 6 bases and J by 4 bases, with 10 bases between the two germline ends. CDR1 and CDR2 (germline): DFQATT, SNEGSKA (reference sequence). The CDR3 nucleotides are TGCAGTGCCGAGGACAGAGGAAACACCATATATTTT. This translates into CSAEDRGNTIYF.

The V call is TRBV27, the J call TRBJ2-1, with 7 bases matching TRBD2. Per germline, CDR1 MNHEY and CDR2 SMNVEV (reference sequence). The CDR3 loop spans 16 amino acids. The V and J ends lost 5 bases and 0 bases, in that order; junction bases with no gene match: 7. This CDR3 reads CASSAPRTSSYNEQFF. In nucleotides, the CDR3 is TGTGCCAGCAGTGCACCTCGGACTAGCTCCTACAATGAGCAGTTCTTC.

The V and J genes are TRBV11-2 and TRBJ1-5; 8 nucleotides match TRBD1. J gave up 0 bases and V 5 bases, and 9 bases lay outside the gene matches. The CDR3 totals 17 residues. The germline V gene encodes CDR1 SGHAT and CDR2 FQNNGV. The chain's CDR3 is CASSPSPGGISNQPQHF. The CDR3 DNA is TGTGCCAGCAGCCCTAGCCCAGGGGGCATTAGCAATCAGCCCCAGCATTTT. Complete variable domain (other parts from reference TRBV11-2 and TRBJ1-5): EAGVAQSPRYKIIEKRQSVAFWCNPISGHATLYWYQQILGQGPKLLIQFQNNGVVDDSQLPKDRFSAERLKGVDSTLKIQPAKLEDSAVYLCASSPSPGGISNQPQHFGDGTRLSIL.

This rearrangement joins TRBV20-1 to TRBJ2-5; possible D gene TRBD1, 5 bases. The germline V and J ends were trimmed by 6 bases and 5 bases, with 13 bases remaining between them. This CDR3 is built from 12 residues. CDR1 and CDR2 from the germline V gene are DFQATT and SNEGSKA (reference sequence). Written as DNA, the CDR3 is TGCAGTGCGACTCAAAGACAGGAGACCCAGTACTTC. Amino acids: CSATQRQETQYF.

This chain uses TRBV11-2 with TRBJ2-2; D is ambiguous. Trimming removed 5 bases from V and 5 bases from J, with 12 bases in between. Germline loops: CDR1 SGHAT, CDR2 FQNNGV. The CDR3 loop spans 14 amino acids. The CDR3 sequence is CASSPTGPTGELFF. In DNA, the CDR3 is TGTGCCAGCAGCCCAACGGGCCCTACCGGGGAGCTGTTTTTT.

The rearrangement links TRBV12-3 or TRBV12-4 to TRBJ2-5, with 8 bases fitting TRBD1. V lost 6 bases, J lost 4 bases, and 4 bases stayed unmatched. The CDR3 consists of 13 residues. CDR3 nucleotide sequence: TGTGCCAGCAGGGGGACAGGCTCAGAGACCCAGTACTTC. Protein: CASRGTGSETQYF.